This TCR beta chain was retrieved from a study of metastatic and nonmetastatic thyroid tumors. Ahead of thyroid surgery, no patient had received treatment of any kind. This clone was picked up many times. Antigen unknown. Trimming pared 8 bases from V and 6 bases from J, leaving 11 bases between. This CDR3 contains 11 residues. Germline lookup yields CDR1 LNHDA and CDR2 SQIVND (reference sequence). Findings of the study overall: Benign nodules were reported to have significantly lower TCR beta diversity than malignant thyroid tumors, in blood and tumor.

In the original analysis: In papillary thyroid cancer, a distant-metastasis classifier was built using CDR3 differences across clinicopathological groups. TCRdb re-analyzed the PCR reads through MiXCR. For this entry, the V and J calls and clone size follow TCRdb and not the study's own pipeline. The sample contains fewer than 35,000 clones, more than 15% of which appear only once. Sequenced sample: blood. V usage is TRBV19 and J usage is TRBJ2-7, with D possibly being TRBD2 (6 bases). This TCR was recovered from a female donor with papillary thyroid cancer or a benign thyroid nodule (not recorded which). Some clones in this sample may be carry-over from other donors' samples. The CDR3, as DNA: TGTGCCAGTCGCGGGGCCCTCGAGCAGTACTTC. This encodes CASRGALEQYF.